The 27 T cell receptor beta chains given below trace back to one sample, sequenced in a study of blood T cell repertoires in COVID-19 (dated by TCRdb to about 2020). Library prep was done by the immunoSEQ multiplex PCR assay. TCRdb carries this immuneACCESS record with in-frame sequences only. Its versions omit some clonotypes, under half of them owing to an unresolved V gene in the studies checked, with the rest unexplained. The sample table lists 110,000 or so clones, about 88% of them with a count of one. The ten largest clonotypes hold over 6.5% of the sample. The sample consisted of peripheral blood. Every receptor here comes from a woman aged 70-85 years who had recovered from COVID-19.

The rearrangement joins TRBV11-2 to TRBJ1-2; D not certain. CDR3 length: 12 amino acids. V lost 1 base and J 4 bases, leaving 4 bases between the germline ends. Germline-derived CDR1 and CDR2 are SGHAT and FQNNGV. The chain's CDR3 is CASSLGLYGYTF. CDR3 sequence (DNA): TGTGCCAGCAGCTTAGGGCTCTATGGCTACACCTTC.

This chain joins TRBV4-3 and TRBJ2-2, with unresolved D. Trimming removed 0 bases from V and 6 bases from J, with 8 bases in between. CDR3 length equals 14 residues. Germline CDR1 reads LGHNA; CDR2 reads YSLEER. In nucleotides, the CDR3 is TGCGCCAGCAGCCAAGATCCTCGGTCCGGGGAGCTGTTTTTT. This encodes CASSQDPRSGELFF.

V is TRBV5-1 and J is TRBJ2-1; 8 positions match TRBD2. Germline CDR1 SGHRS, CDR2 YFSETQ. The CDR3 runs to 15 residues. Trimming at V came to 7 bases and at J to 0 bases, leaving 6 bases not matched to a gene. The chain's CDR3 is CASGPLAGSYNEQFF. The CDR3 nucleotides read TGCGCCAGCGGTCCTCTAGCGGGCTCCTACAATGAGCAGTTCTTC.

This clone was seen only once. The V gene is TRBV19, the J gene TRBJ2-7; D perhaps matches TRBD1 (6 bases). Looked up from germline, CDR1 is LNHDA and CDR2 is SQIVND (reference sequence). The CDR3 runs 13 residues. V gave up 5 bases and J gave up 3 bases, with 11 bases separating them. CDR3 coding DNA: TGTGCCAGTAGTTCCCTGGACAGCTACGAGCAGTACTTC. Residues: CASSSLDSYEQYF.

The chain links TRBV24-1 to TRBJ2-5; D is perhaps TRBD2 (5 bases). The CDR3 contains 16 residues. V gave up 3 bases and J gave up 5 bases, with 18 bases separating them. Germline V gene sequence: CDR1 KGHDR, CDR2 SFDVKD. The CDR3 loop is CATSDPLGGRRETQYF. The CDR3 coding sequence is TGTGCCACCAGTGATCCGCTTGGAGGCCGAAGGGAGACCCAGTACTTC.

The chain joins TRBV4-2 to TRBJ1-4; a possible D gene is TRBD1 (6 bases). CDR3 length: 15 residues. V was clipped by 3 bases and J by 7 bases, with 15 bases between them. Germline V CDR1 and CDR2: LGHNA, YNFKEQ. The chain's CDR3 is CASSHQQGLGEKLFF. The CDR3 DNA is TGTGCCAGCAGCCACCAACAGGGTTTGGGTGAAAAACTGTTTTTT.

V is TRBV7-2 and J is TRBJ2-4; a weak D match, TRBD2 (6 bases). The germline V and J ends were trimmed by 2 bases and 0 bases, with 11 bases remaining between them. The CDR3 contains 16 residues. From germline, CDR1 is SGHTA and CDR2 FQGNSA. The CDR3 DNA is TGTGCCAGCAGCTTACAGGGAGGCCTAGCCAAAAACATTCAGTACTTC. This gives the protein CASSLQGGLAKNIQYF.

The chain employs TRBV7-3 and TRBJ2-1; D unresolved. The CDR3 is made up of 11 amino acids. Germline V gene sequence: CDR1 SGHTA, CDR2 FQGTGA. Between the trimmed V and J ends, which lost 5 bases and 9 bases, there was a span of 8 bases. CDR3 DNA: TGTGCCAGCAGCGCCTCCAGTGAGCAGTTCTTC. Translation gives CASSASSEQFF.

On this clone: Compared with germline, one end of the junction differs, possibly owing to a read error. CDR3: CASSFWESGKLF. CDR3 sequence (DNA): TGTGCCAGCAGCTTTTGGGAAAGCGGGAAACTCTTC. V gene TRBV5-4 combines with J gene TRBJ2-7; 7 nucleotides line up with TRBD2. Per germline, CDR1 SGHNT and CDR2 YYREEE (reference sequence). This CDR3 has 12 residues.

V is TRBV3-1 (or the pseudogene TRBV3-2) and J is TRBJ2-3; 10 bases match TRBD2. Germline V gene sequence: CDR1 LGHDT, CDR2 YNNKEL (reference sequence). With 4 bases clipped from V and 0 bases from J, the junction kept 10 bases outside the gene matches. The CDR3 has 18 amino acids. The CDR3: CASSRRTSGMDSTDTQYF. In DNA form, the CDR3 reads TGTGCCAGCAGCCGTCGGACTAGCGGAATGGATAGCACAGATACGCAGTATTTT.

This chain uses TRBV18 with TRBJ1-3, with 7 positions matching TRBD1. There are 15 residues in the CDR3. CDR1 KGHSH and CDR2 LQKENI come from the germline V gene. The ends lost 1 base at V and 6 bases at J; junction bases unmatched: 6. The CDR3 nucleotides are TGTGCCAGCTCACCACGGGCAGGGGGTGTAAACACCATATATTTT. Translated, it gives CASSPRAGGVNTIYF.

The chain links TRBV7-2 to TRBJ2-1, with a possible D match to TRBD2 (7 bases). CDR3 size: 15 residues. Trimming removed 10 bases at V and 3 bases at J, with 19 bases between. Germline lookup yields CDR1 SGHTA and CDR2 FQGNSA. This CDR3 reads CATQSGGRVYNEQFF. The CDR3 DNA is TGTGCCACCCAGTCGGGGGGCAGGGTCTACAATGAGCAGTTCTTC.

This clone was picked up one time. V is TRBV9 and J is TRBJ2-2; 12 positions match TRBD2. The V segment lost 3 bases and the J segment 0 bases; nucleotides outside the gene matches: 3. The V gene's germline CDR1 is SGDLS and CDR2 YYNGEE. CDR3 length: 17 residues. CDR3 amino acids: CASSARLAGANTGELFF. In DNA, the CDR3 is TGTGCCAGCAGCGCCCGACTAGCGGGAGCGAACACCGGGGAGCTGTTTTTT.

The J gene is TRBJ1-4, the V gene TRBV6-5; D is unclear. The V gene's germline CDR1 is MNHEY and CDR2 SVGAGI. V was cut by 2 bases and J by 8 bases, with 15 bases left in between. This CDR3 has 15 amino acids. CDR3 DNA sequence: TGTGCCAGCAGTTACCGGGGAGGAGCGGTCGAAAAACTGTTTTTT. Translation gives CASSYRGGAVEKLFF.

This chain's CDR3 is CSGREAQETQYF. The CDR3 region has the DNA TGCAGCGGACGGGAAGCTCAAGAGACCCAGTACTTC. The chain employs TRBV29-1 and TRBJ2-5; D is possibly TRBD2 (5 bases). The germline V gene encodes CDR1 SQVTM and CDR2 ANQGSEA. V was cut by 7 bases and J by 2 bases, with 11 bases left in between. CDR3 length: 12 amino acids.

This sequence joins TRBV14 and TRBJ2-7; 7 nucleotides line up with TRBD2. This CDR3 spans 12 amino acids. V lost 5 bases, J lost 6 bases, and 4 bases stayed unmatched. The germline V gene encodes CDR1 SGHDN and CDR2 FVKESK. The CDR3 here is CASSGGRAEQYF. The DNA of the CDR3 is TGTGCCAGCAGCGGTGGGAGGGCCGAGCAGTACTTC. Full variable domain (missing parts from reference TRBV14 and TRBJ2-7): EAGVTQFPSHSVIEKGQTVTLRCDPISGHDNLYWYRRVMGKEIKFLLHFVKESKQDESGMPNNRFLAERTGGTYSTLKVQPAELEDSGVYFCASSGGRAEQYFGPGTRLTVT.

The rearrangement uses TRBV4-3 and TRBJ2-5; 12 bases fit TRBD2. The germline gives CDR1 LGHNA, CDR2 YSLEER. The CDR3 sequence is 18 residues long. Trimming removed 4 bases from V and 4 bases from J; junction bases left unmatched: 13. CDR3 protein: CASSLSSSLAGGPETQYF. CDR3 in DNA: TGCGCCAGCAGCCTTTCCAGCTCCCTAGCGGGAGGGCCAGAGACCCAGTACTTC.

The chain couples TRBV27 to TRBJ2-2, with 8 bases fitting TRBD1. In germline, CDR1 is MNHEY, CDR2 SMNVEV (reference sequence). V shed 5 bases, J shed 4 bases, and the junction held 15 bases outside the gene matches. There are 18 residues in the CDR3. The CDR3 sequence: CASSRWGRGRLGTGELFF. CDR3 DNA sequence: TGTGCCAGCAGTCGATGGGGCAGGGGGCGGTTGGGCACCGGGGAGCTGTTTTTT.

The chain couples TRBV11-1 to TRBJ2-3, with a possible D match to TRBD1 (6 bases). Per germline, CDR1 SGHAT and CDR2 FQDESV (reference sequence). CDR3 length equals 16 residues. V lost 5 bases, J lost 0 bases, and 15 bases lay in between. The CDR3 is CASSARRQASTDTQYF. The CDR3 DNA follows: TGTGCCAGCAGCGCTAGGCGACAGGCGAGCACAGATACGCAGTATTTT.

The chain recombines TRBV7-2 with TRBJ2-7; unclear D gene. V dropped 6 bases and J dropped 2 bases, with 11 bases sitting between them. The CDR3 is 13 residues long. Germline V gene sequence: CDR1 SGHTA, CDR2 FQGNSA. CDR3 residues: CASSHGPPYEQYF. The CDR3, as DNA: TGTGCCAGCAGTCATGGGCCACCCTACGAGCAGTACTTC. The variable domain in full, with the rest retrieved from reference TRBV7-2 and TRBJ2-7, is GAGVSQSPSNKVTEKGKDVELRCDPISGHTALYWYRQSLGQGLEFLIYFQGNSAPDKSGLPSDRFSAERTGGSVSTLTIQRTQQEDSAVYLCASSHGPPYEQYFGPGTRLTVT.

The CDR3 sequence: CASRLMGLANTDTQYF. CDR3 in DNA: TGTGCCAGCAGGCTCATGGGACTAGCGAACACAGATACGCAGTATTTT. This sequence joins TRBV5-6 and TRBJ2-3; 10 bases are a match to TRBD2. Trimming cost V 5 bases and J 2 bases; bases outside gene matches: 8. This CDR3 spans 16 amino acids. Germline V gene lookup returns CDR1 SGHDT and CDR2 YYEEEE.

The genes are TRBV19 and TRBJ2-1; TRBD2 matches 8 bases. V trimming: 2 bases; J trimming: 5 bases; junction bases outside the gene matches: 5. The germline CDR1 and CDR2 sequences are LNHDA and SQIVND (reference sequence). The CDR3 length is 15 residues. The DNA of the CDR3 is TGTGCCAGTAGTATAAGTAGCGGGGATCACAATGAGCAGTTCTTC. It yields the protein CASSISSGDHNEQFF.

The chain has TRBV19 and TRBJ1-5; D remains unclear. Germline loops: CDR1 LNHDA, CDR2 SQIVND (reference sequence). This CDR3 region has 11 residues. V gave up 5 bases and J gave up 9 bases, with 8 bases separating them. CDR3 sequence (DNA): TGTGCCAGTAGTGCCCCCGGGCCCCAGCATTTT. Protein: CASSAPGPQHF.

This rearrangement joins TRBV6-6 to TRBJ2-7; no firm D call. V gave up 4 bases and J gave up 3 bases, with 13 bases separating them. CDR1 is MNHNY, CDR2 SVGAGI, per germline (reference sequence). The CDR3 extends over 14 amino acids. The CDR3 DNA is TGTGCCAGCAGTTTTCTACTACCTCACTACGAGCAGTACTTC. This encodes CASSFLLPHYEQYF.

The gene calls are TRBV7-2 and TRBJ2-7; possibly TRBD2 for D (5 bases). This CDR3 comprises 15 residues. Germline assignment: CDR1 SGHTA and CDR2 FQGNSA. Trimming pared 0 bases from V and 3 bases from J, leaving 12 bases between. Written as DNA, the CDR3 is TGTGCCAGCAGCTTAGCACTGACGGGGTACTACGAGCAGTACTTC. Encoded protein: CASSLALTGYYEQYF.

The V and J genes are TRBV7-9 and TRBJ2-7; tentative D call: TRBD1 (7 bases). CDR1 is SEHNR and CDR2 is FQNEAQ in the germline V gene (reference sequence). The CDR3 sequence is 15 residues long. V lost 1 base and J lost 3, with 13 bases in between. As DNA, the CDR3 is TGTGCCAGCAGCTTAGTGGAGGGGGCGGGCTACGAGCAGTACTTC. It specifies CASSLVEGAGYEQYF.

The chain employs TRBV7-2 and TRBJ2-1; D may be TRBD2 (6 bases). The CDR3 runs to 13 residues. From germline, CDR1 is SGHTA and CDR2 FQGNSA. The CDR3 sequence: CPDGGLFNNEQFF. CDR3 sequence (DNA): TGTCCTGATGGGGGACTTTTTAACAATGAGCAGTTCTTC.